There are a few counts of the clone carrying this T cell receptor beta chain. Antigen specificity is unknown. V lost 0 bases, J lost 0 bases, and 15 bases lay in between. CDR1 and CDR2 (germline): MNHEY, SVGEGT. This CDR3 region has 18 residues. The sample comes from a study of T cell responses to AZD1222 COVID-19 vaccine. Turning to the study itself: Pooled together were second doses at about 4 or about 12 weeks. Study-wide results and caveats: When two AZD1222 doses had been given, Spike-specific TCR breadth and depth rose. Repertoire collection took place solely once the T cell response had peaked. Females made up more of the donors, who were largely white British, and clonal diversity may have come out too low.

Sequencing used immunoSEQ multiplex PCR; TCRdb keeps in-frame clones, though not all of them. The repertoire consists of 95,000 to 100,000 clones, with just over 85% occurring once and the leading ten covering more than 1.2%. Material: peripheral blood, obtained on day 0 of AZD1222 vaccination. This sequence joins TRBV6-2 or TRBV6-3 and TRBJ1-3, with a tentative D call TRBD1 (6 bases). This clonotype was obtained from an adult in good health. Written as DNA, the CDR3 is TGTGCCAGCAGTTACTCGGTCCAGGGGCGATTCTCTGGAAACACCATATATTTT. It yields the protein CASSYSVQGRFSGNTIYF.